These 17 T cell receptor beta chains were sequenced from one sample in a study of OX40 agonist ivuxolimab in advanced cancers. Produced via immunoSEQ multiplex PCR; TCRdb's table is partial and in-frame only. The sample consists of roughly 56,000 clones, over 80% of them appearing once. The source was CD4+ or CD8+ T cells sorted from blood, collected in a trial of the OX40 agonist ivuxolimab. The receptors originated from an adult with an advanced solid tumor such as melanoma, head and neck, liver or kidney cancer.

This chain connects TRBV9 to TRBJ2-3; 7 nucleotides agree with TRBD2. The CDR3 is 16 amino acids. The ends lost 4 bases at V and 0 bases at J; junction bases unmatched: 8. The germline gives CDR1 SGDLS, CDR2 YYNGEE. Here the CDR3 reads CASSPRSGASTDTQYF. As DNA, the CDR3 is TGTGCCAGCAGCCCTCGGAGCGGGGCTAGCACAGATACGCAGTATTTT. Looking up the rest from reference TRBV9 and TRBJ2-3 gives the full variable domain: DSGVTQTPKHLITATGQRVTLRCSPRSGDLSVYWYQQSLDQGLQFLIQYYNGEERAKGNILERFSAQQFPDLHSELNLSSLELGDSALYFCASSPRSGASTDTQYFGPGTRLTVL.

Only a few counts were recorded for this clone. The J gene is TRBJ2-7, the V gene TRBV2; 11 positions agree with TRBD2. The CDR3 has 18 amino acids. Germline V gene sequence: CDR1 SNHLY, CDR2 FYNNEI. V lost 2 bases and J lost 2; bases outside the gene matches: 11. Here the CDR3 DNA reads TGTGCCAGCAGTGAATCGGCTAGCGGGAGGACGGCGCCCTACGAGCAGTACTTC. Translation: CASSESASGRTAPYEQYF.

V usage is TRBV11-2 and J usage is TRBJ1-1; D perhaps matches TRBD1 (5 bases). The CDR3 length is 13 residues. Germline V gives CDR1 SGHAT, CDR2 FQNNGV. The V end lost 0 bases, the J end lost 7 bases, and 9 bases lay between the germline ends. The CDR3 here is CASSLDRQGEAFF. In DNA, the CDR3 is TGTGCCAGCAGCTTAGATCGGCAGGGTGAAGCTTTCTTT.

This rearrangement joins TRBV6-1 to TRBJ2-7; 8 nucleotides agree with TRBD1. Per germline, CDR1 MNHNS and CDR2 SASEGT. Trimming cost V 10 bases and J 4 bases; bases outside gene matches: 9. The length of the CDR3 is 13 residues. The CDR3 bases are TGTGCCACCCAGGACAGGGAGTTGTACGAGCAGTACTTC. Translating it yields CATQDRELYEQYF.

The CDR3 loop is CASSLGQRNQPQHF. CDR3 DNA sequence: TGTGCCAGCAGTTTAGGGCAGCGCAATCAGCCCCAGCATTTT. The rearrangement uses TRBV27 and TRBJ1-5; no definite D call. The CDR3 is 14 residues long. Germline V gene data show CDR1 as MNHEY and CDR2 as SMNVEV (reference sequence). V lost 2 bases and J lost 2, with 7 bases in between.

This chain uses TRBV28 with TRBJ2-5; 14 bases fit TRBD2. Looked up from germline, CDR1 is MDHEN and CDR2 is SYDVKM. The CDR3 extends over 18 amino acids. V lost 7 bases to trimming and J lost 7 bases; unmatched junction nucleotides: 17. CDR3 bases: TGTGCCAGCAAACAACATCTCACCGGGACTAGCGGGAGTGGGACCCAGTACTTC. Amino acid sequence: CASKQHLTGTSGSGTQYF.

The J gene is TRBJ1-2, the V gene TRBV4-1; D uncertain. V was trimmed by 1 base and J by 8 bases, leaving 14 bases between them. The germline gives CDR1 MGHRA, CDR2 YSYEKL. This CDR3 has 14 residues. DNA for the CDR3: TGCGCCAGCAGCCAAGTTGAACTCGGGGTCGGCTACACCTTC. Its translation: CASSQVELGVGYTF.

J is TRBJ2-7 and V is TRBV7-8; maybe TRBD1 (6 bases). This CDR3 contains 13 residues. Germline CDR1 is SGHVS and CDR2 is FQNEAQ. Trimming cost V 0 bases and J 8 bases, with 11 bases left between them. CDR3 sequence (DNA): TGTGCCAGCAGCTTAGCCGAGGGGGACCAGCAGTACTTC. Protein sequence: CASSLAEGDQQYF.

The V and J genes are TRBV6-1 and TRBJ2-4, with D possibly matching TRBD2 (6 bases). V was trimmed by 1 base and J by 0 bases, leaving 10 bases between them. Germline V gene data show CDR1 as MNHNS and CDR2 as SASEGT. The length of the CDR3 is 16 residues. The CDR3: CASSEVWGLAKNIQYF. CDR3 DNA: TGTGCCAGCAGTGAAGTCTGGGGACTAGCCAAAAACATTCAGTACTTC.

The chain combines TRBV19 with TRBJ1-3; D is perhaps TRBD1 (6 bases). Germline CDR1 reads LNHDA; CDR2 reads SQIVND (reference sequence). Trimming removed 6 bases from V and 3 bases from J, with 18 bases in between. The CDR3 runs to 16 residues. In DNA form, the CDR3 reads TGTGCCAGTAGAACAGGGTACTGCGCTTTTGGAAACACCATATATTTT. It specifies CASRTGYCAFGNTIYF.

This chain uses TRBV2 with TRBJ2-7, with TRBD2 matching over 7 bases. The CDR3 is made up of 15 amino acids. The germline V gene encodes CDR1 SNHLY and CDR2 FYNNEI. Unmatched junction bases numbered 5, after V lost 1 base and J lost 2 bases. The chain's CDR3 is CASSEVASGPYEQYF. Here the CDR3 DNA reads TGTGCCAGCAGTGAAGTGGCTAGCGGACCCTACGAGCAGTACTTC.

V usage is TRBV28 and J usage is TRBJ2-7; 11 bases fit TRBD1. Losses at the gene ends were 6 bases for V and 1 base for J; bases not matched to a gene: 5. The CDR3 is 15 residues long. CDR1 is MDHEN and CDR2 is SYDVKM in the germline V gene. CDR3 amino acids: CASRLGQGGSYEQYF. The CDR3 DNA is TGTGCCAGCAGACTGGGACAGGGGGGATCCTACGAGCAGTACTTC.

CDR3: CASSPAGREETQYF. Written as DNA, the CDR3 is TGTGCCAGCAGCCCCGCGGGTCGGGAAGAGACCCAGTACTTC. The chain couples TRBV5-6 to TRBJ2-5, with D perhaps matching TRBD2 (5 bases). CDR1 and CDR2 from the germline V gene are SGHDT and YYEEEE. The V end was cut by 4 bases, the J end by 3 bases, with 13 bases between. The CDR3 has 14 amino acids.

V and J are TRBV11-2 and TRBJ2-7; D is uncertain. V dropped 3 bases and J dropped 4 bases, with 4 bases sitting between them. CDR1 and CDR2 from the germline V gene are SGHAT and FQNNGV. The CDR3 totals 11 residues. For the CDR3, the DNA is TGTGCCAGCAGCTTCCAGTACGAGCAGTACTTC. It yields the protein CASSFQYEQYF.

The J gene is TRBJ2-3, the V gene TRBV27, with TRBD2 as a possible D gene (6 bases). This CDR3 is 13 amino acids long. Germline V gene lookup returns CDR1 MNHEY and CDR2 SMNVEV (reference sequence). V gave up 6 bases and J gave up 2 bases, with 9 bases separating them. CDR3 bases: TGTGCCAGCAGGACACTAGCCACAGATACGCAGTATTTT. Its protein is CASRTLATDTQYF.

The chain has TRBV30 and TRBJ2-1; D unresolved. Trimming removed 3 bases at V and 1 base at J, with 10 bases between. CDR3 size: 14 residues. CDR1 and CDR2 (germline): GTSNPN, SVGIG (reference sequence). CDR3 nucleotides: TGTGCCTGGAGGCGGCCGGTTTCCTACAATGAGCAGTTCTTC. Amino acids: CAWRRPVSYNEQFF.

This clone was counted once. The CDR3 coding sequence is TGTGCCAGCAGCCCCCGGGCATCAGAGACCCAGTACTTC. It codes for CASSPRASETQYF. The V call is TRBV5-4, the J call TRBJ2-5, with D uncertain. The CDR3 extends over 13 amino acids. Trimming removed 4 bases at V and 4 bases at J, with 11 bases between. Per the germline V gene, CDR1 is SGHNT and CDR2 is YYREEE (reference sequence).